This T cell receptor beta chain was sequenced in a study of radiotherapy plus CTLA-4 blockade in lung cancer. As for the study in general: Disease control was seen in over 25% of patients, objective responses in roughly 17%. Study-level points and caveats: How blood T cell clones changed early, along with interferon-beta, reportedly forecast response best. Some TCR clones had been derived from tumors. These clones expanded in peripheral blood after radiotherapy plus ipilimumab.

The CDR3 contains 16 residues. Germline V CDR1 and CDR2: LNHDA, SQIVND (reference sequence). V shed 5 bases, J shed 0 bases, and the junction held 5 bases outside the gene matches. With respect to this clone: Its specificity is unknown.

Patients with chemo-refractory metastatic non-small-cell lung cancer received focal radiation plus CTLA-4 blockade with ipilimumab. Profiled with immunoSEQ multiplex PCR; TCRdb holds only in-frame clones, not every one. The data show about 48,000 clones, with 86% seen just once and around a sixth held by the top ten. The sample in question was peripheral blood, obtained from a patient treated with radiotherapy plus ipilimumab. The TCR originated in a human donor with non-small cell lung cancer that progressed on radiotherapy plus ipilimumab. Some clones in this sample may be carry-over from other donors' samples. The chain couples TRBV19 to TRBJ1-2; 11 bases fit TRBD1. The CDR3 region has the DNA TGTGCCAGTAGTTGGACAGGGGGCCGGACTAACTATGGCTACACCTTC. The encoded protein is CASSWTGGRTNYGYTF.